The sample holds many counts of the clone carrying this T cell receptor beta chain. Its specificity is not known. The CDR3 is made up of 14 amino acids. Trimming took 0 bases from V and 6 from J, leaving 12 bases between them. Germline CDR1 DFQATT, CDR2 SNEGSKA (reference sequence). TCRdb ran MiXCR on the reads and lists one entry per CDR3 protein. The data hold 310,000 or so distinct CDR3 sequences, with around 9.1% observed a single time. The data derive from a study of T cell repertoires in cytomegalovirus infection. Turning to the study itself: Signatures in public TCR beta sequences pointed to both CMV infection and matching HLA type. Whole-study results and caveats: Dominating the ex vivo response were TCR beta clonotypes that were CMV-specific and HLA-C-restricted. Accumulated public TCR beta family frequency recognized individuals carrying CMV together with the relevant HLA.

The J gene is TRBJ1-5, the V gene TRBV20-1; tentative D call: TRBD1 (5 bases). The source is a human donor in good health (CMV status not recorded). Some clones in this sample may be carry-over from other donors' samples. Sequencing was done on a sample of PBMCs. The CDR3 region has the DNA TGCAGTGCTAGAGATTTCAGGGATGTTCAGCCCCAGCATTTT. Its protein is CSARDFRDVQPQHF.